A single sample is the source of the 12 T cell receptor beta chains below, sequenced in a study of Graves' ophthalmopathy and Graves' hyperthyroidism. Amplification of the TCR beta CDR3 regions used RNA transcripts (as template). HTBI primers were used in a first-round RT-PCR, which preceded a second-round multiplex PCR. TCRdb passed the multiplex PCR reads through MiXCR, listing each CDR3 protein once. The profile shows 660,000 or so distinct CDR3 sequences, about two fifths of them singletons. Sequenced sample: peripheral blood. These receptor sequences come from an adult man with Graves' ophthalmopathy.

V is TRBV7-8 and J is TRBJ2-6, with D possibly matching TRBD1 (6 bases). The CDR3 covers 16 residues. V dropped 5 bases and J dropped 2 bases, with 13 bases sitting between them. CDR1 SGHVS and CDR2 FQNEAQ come from the germline V gene. This CDR3 reads CASSPVGGTGANVLTF. CDR3 nucleotide sequence: TGTGCCAGCAGCCCCGTAGGGGGTACTGGGGCCAACGTCCTGACTTTC. Combining the CDR3 with reference TRBV7-8 and TRBJ2-6 gives the whole variable domain GAGVSQSPRYKVAKRGQDVALRCDPISGHVSLFWYQQALGQGPEFLTYFQNEAQLDKSGLPSDRFFAERPEGSVSTLKIQRTQQEDSAVYLCASSPVGGTGANVLTFGAGSRLTVL.

This chain uses TRBV25-1 with TRBJ1-2, with D maybe TRBD1 (6 bases). V was trimmed by 8 bases and J by 0 bases, leaving 13 bases between them. The CDR3 is 14 amino acids. Looked up from germline, CDR1 is MGHDK and CDR2 is SYGVNS. CDR3 sequence reads: CASVMTGTNYGYTF. In DNA form, the CDR3 reads TGTGCCAGCGTGATGACAGGCACTAACTATGGCTACACCTTC.

V usage is TRBV2 and J usage is TRBJ2-5; 12 bases agree with TRBD2. Germline CDR1 reads SNHLY; CDR2 reads FYNNEI. The CDR3 has 15 residues. The ends lost 6 bases at V and 9 bases at J; junction bases unmatched: 11. In DNA, the CDR3 is TGTGCCAGCAGCCTGACTAGCGGGGGAGTCGCGTCCCAGTACTTC. Protein: CASSLTSGGVASQYF.

The gene calls are TRBV4-1 and TRBJ1-3, with D uncertain. Between the trimmed V and J ends, which lost 1 base and 4 bases, there was a span of 11 bases. CDR3 length equals 15 residues. The germline gives CDR1 MGHRA, CDR2 YSYEKL. The CDR3 sequence: CASSQARELGNTIYF. The CDR3 DNA reads as TGCGCCAGCAGCCAAGCTCGGGAGCTGGGAAACACCATATATTTT.

The chain links TRBV5-1 to TRBJ1-1; D gene uncertain. Per germline, CDR1 SGHRS and CDR2 YFSETQ. This CDR3 region has 15 residues. Trimming took 0 bases from V and 1 from J, leaving 10 bases between them. The CDR3 protein is CASSLAGSPNTEAFF. Written as DNA, the CDR3 is TGCGCCAGCAGCTTGGCGGGTAGTCCGAACACTGAAGCTTTCTTT.

This clonotype was recorded many times. Here the CDR3 reads CASSYSGEGYTEAFF. In DNA form, the CDR3 reads TGTGCCAGCAGTTACTCTGGGGAAGGGTACACTGAAGCTTTCTTT. This rearrangement joins TRBV6-6 to TRBJ1-1, with D unresolved. The V gene lost 0 bases and the J gene lost 3 bases, with 11 bases spanning the gap. Germline V gene lookup returns CDR1 MNHNY and CDR2 SVGAGI (reference sequence). The CDR3 consists of 15 residues.

The chain links TRBV10-3 to TRBJ1-4; the D gene is possibly TRBD1 (6 bases). The V end lost 8 bases, the J end lost 5 bases, and 15 bases lay between the germline ends. CDR1 ENHRY and CDR2 SYGVKD come from the germline V gene. The CDR3 extends over 14 amino acids. In nucleotides, the CDR3 is TGTGCCATCGGGGACACTGCCTACAATGAAAAACTGTTTTTT. Translating gives CAIGDTAYNEKLFF.

On this clonotype: The conserved final phenylalanine or tryptophan is absent from the CDR3, which likely points to a read error. This rearrangement joins TRBV7-2 to TRBJ1-5, with 11 nucleotides matching TRBD1. CDR1 and CDR2 (germline): SGHTA, FQGNSA. V was clipped by 5 bases and J by 11 bases; unmatched bases: 8. The CDR3 extends over 14 amino acids. CDR3: CASSRRDRGVTQHL. The CDR3 region has the DNA TGTGCCAGCAGCCGCAGGGACAGGGGGGTGACCCAGCATCTT.

This clonotype was detected ten times or more. The chain has TRBV2 and TRBJ1-1, with 7 bases aligning to TRBD1. The germline CDR1 and CDR2 sequences are SNHLY and FYNNEI. This CDR3 has 13 residues. J lost 4 bases, V lost 7 bases, and 6 bases had no gene match. CDR3 nucleotide sequence: TGTGCCAGCAAAGGGGGCCTGGGCACTGAAGCTTTCTTT. Protein product: CASKGGLGTEAFF.

J is TRBJ1-2 and V is TRBV10-3; 10 positions agree with TRBD1. Trimming took 6 bases from V and 0 from J; bases not matched to a gene: 7. The CDR3 is made up of 16 amino acids. From germline, CDR1 is ENHRY and CDR2 SYGVKD. As DNA, the CDR3 is TGTGCCATCAGCGTTGAAGACAGGGGGCCTAACTATGGCTACACCTTC. This gives the protein CAISVEDRGPNYGYTF.

This clonotype was seen repeatedly, ten times or more. V and J are TRBV6-5 and TRBJ1-3; D not resolved. The CDR3 totals 16 residues. Germline V CDR1 and CDR2: MNHEY, SVGAGI. The V end was cut by 2 bases, the J end by 0 bases, with 11 bases between. The CDR3 sequence: CASSYRASASGNTIYF. The CDR3 DNA sequence: TGTGCCAGCAGTTACAGGGCCTCTGCCTCTGGAAACACCATATATTTT.

This clonotype was seen a few times. This chain uses TRBV9 with TRBJ2-7, with a tentative D call TRBD1 (7 bases). The CDR3 loop spans 14 amino acids. CDR1 is SGDLS, CDR2 YYNGEE, per germline. The V end lost 1 base, the J end lost 6 bases, and 14 bases lay between the germline ends. The CDR3: CASSVTGEAFEQYF. The CDR3 DNA follows: TGTGCCAGCAGCGTAACAGGGGAGGCGTTCGAGCAGTACTTC.